A single sample gave rise to the 25 T cell receptor beta chains below, sequenced in a study of blood T cell repertoires in COVID-19. Sequencing used immunoSEQ multiplex PCR; TCRdb keeps in-frame clones, though not all of them. The sample holds roughly 130,000 clones, roughly nine tenths seen once. Sequencing used peripheral blood. All receptors derive from a man aged 50-60 years with active COVID-19.

This clone has only one observation. The rearrangement links TRBV5-4 to TRBJ2-1; 9 bases are shared with TRBD1. Germline trimming cut 4 bases from V and 10 bases from J; bases unmatched to any gene: 12. The CDR3 runs 15 residues. In germline, CDR1 is SGHNT, CDR2 YYREEE (reference sequence). The CDR3 loop is CASSAAGQGVREQFF. Here the CDR3 DNA reads TGTGCCAGCAGCGCGGCGGGACAGGGTGTCCGGGAGCAGTTCTTC.

The chain links TRBV2 to TRBJ1-4; no firm D call. V lost 7 bases, J lost 4 bases, and 7 bases lay in between. This CDR3 is built from 12 residues. Germline V lookup: CDR1 SNHLY, CDR2 FYNNEI. CDR3 sequence: CASTRVNEKLFF. CDR3 in DNA: TGTGCCAGCACCCGGGTTAATGAAAAACTGTTTTTT.

This rearrangement joins TRBV6-5 to TRBJ2-5, with TRBD1 matching 8 bases. CDR1 is MNHEY and CDR2 is SVGAGI in the germline V gene. The CDR3 covers 15 residues. V was pared by 6 bases and J by 2 bases, with 8 bases of the junction left unmatched. The CDR3 reads CASSPDRGPQETQYF. The CDR3 DNA reads as TGTGCCAGCAGCCCAGACAGGGGTCCTCAAGAGACCCAGTACTTC.

This sequence joins TRBV5-1 and TRBJ1-1; D ambiguous. Germline V gene sequence: CDR1 SGHRS, CDR2 YFSETQ. V dropped 4 bases and J dropped 10 bases, with 20 bases sitting between them. The CDR3 has 14 residues. CDR3 nucleotides: TGCGCCAGCAGCCCAGATGGGCTACTAGGACCAGCTTTCTTT. This codes for CASSPDGLLGPAFF.

The rearrangement links TRBV5-6 to TRBJ2-7; D gene ambiguous. Germline V lookup: CDR1 SGHDT, CDR2 YYEEEE. V was trimmed by 0 bases and J by 3 bases, leaving 10 bases between them. This CDR3 comprises 14 residues. CDR3 coding DNA: TGTGCCAGCAGCTTGGGGCGGAACGACTACGAGCAGTACTTC. Translating it yields CASSLGRNDYEQYF.

The chain couples TRBV7-2 to TRBJ2-2; a weak D match, TRBD1 (5 bases). There are 14 residues in the CDR3. Germline CDR1 and CDR2: SGHTA and FQGNSA. V dropped 1 base and J dropped 5 bases, with 8 bases sitting between them. CDR3 loop: CASSLGGITGELFF. The CDR3, as DNA: TGTGCCAGCAGCTTAGGGGGCATAACCGGGGAGCTGTTTTTT.

The J gene is TRBJ2-3, the V gene TRBV12-5, with 11 bases matching TRBD2. CDR1 and CDR2 from the germline V gene are LGHNT and FRNRAP. CDR3 size: 17 residues. J lost 0 bases, V lost 3 bases, and 5 bases had no gene match. Here the CDR3 reads CASGFLAGGRSTDTQYF. The CDR3 region has the DNA TGTGCTAGTGGTTTTCTAGCGGGGGGCCGTAGCACAGATACGCAGTATTTT.

The chain links TRBV14 to TRBJ1-2; 8 bases agree with TRBD1. Germline V gives CDR1 SGHDN, CDR2 FVKESK. This CDR3 is built from 15 residues. After removal of 2 bases from V and 4 bases from J, the junction contained 6 bases not matched to a gene. The CDR3 DNA follows: TGTGCCAGCAGCCAAACCCTACAGGGGGTCTATGGCTACACCTTC. Amino acid sequence: CASSQTLQGVYGYTF. The full variable domain, its missing parts supplied by reference TRBV14 and TRBJ1-2, is EAGVTQFPSHSVIEKGQTVTLRCDPISGHDNLYWYRRVMGKEIKFLLHFVKESKQDESGMPNNRFLAERTGGTYSTLKVQPAELEDSGVYFCASSQTLQGVYGYTFGSGTRLTVV.

V is TRBV27 and J is TRBJ1-2; tentative D call: TRBD1 (6 bases). Germline V lookup: CDR1 MNHEY, CDR2 SMNVEV (reference sequence). The CDR3 contains 15 residues. V lost 4 bases and J 2 bases, leaving 14 bases between the germline ends. The CDR3 bases are TGTGCCAGCAGTTCTACAGGGATACAGAACTATGGCTACACCTTC. Translated: CASSSTGIQNYGYTF.

V usage is TRBV9 and J usage is TRBJ1-1; 7 bases line up with TRBD1. Germline-derived CDR1 and CDR2 are SGDLS and YYNGEE. The V segment lost 5 bases and the J segment 1 base; nucleotides outside the gene matches: 5. The CDR3 extends over 14 amino acids. The DNA for the CDR3 is TGTGCCAGCAGTAAACAGGGGTGGAACACTGAAGCTTTCTTT. Translation: CASSKQGWNTEAFF. Using reference TRBV9 and TRBJ1-1 for the parts outside the CDR3, the full variable domain is DSGVTQTPKHLITATGQRVTLRCSPRSGDLSVYWYQQSLDQGLQFLIQYYNGEERAKGNILERFSAQQFPDLHSELNLSSLELGDSALYFCASSKQGWNTEAFFGQGTRLTVV.

The rearrangement joins TRBV11-2 to TRBJ2-3, with D unclear. V was pared by 2 bases and J by 5 bases, with 11 bases between. This CDR3 spans 14 amino acids. Germline V CDR1 and CDR2: SGHAT, FQNNGV. CDR3 DNA sequence: TGTGCCAGCAGCTTAAAATCTCTAGGAGATACGCAGTATTTT. Translating it yields CASSLKSLGDTQYF.

As to this clone: The sample holds other DNA sequences that translate to the same CDR3. This chain uses TRBV7-2 with TRBJ2-3; a weak D match, TRBD2 (6 bases). Germline values: CDR1 SGHTA, CDR2 FQGNSA. The V end was cut by 2 bases, the J end by 2 bases, with 11 bases between. CDR3 length: 15 amino acids. CDR3 nucleotides: TGTGCCAGCAGCTTAAGTGGACTATCCACAGATACGCAGTATTTT. Amino acids: CASSLSGLSTDTQYF.

J is TRBJ2-1 and V is TRBV5-4; D perhaps matches TRBD1 (5 bases). The length of the CDR3 is 13 residues. Germline V gives CDR1 SGHNT, CDR2 YYREEE (reference sequence). V lost 6 bases and J 4 bases, leaving 11 bases between the germline ends. This CDR3 reads CASTGFTYNEQFF. The CDR3 coding sequence is TGTGCCAGCACAGGGTTCACATACAATGAGCAGTTCTTC.

The J gene is TRBJ1-2, the V gene TRBV19; 9 bases are shared with TRBD1. The CDR3 spans 15 residues. Germline loops: CDR1 LNHDA, CDR2 SQIVND (reference sequence). J lost 3 bases, V lost 3 bases, and 5 bases had no gene match. CDR3 region: CASSIEQGAHYGYTF. CDR3 sequence (DNA): TGTGCCAGTAGTATCGAACAGGGGGCACACTATGGCTACACCTTC.

CDR3 DNA sequence: TGTGCCAGCAGTGGTCCGGGACTGAGGGAGACCCAGTACTTC. Protein: CASSGPGLRETQYF. The genes are TRBV2 and TRBJ2-5; D perhaps matches TRBD2 (6 bases). Germline V gene data show CDR1 as SNHLY and CDR2 as FYNNEI. The V and J ends lost 4 bases and 5 bases respectively, with 14 bases between them. This CDR3 is 14 amino acids long.

The chain carries TRBV11-3 and TRBJ2-5, with 7 bases matching TRBD1. Germline lookup yields CDR1 SGHNT and CDR2 YENEEA. Germline trimming cut 5 bases from V and 4 bases from J; bases unmatched to any gene: 10. The CDR3 loop spans 15 amino acids. CDR3 DNA: TGTGCCAGCAGCCTTAGACAGGGCAGTGCAGAGACCCAGTACTTC. Translated, it gives CASSLRQGSAETQYF.

The chain has TRBV11-3 and TRBJ2-1; D is ambiguous. Germline values: CDR1 SGHNT, CDR2 YENEEA. Trimming stripped 5 bases from V and 0 bases from J, with 14 bases between. This CDR3 region has 16 residues. The DNA for the CDR3 is TGTGCCAGCAGCCCGAATCGTCGCGGCTCCTACAATGAGCAGTTCTTC. Its translation is CASSPNRRGSYNEQFF.

This clone was seen only once. The chain's CDR3 is CASSREGWGTEAFF. CDR3 DNA sequence: TGTGCCAGCAGCCGCGAGGGTTGGGGCACTGAAGCTTTCTTT. The chain uses TRBV3-1 (or the pseudogene TRBV3-2) and TRBJ1-1; D is ambiguous. The CDR3 is made up of 14 amino acids. Trimming removed 4 bases from V and 4 bases from J, with 13 bases in between. In germline, CDR1 is LGHDT, CDR2 YNNKEL (reference sequence).

With regard to this clone: Other DNA sequences in the sample encode the same CDR3. The chain has TRBV24-1 and TRBJ2-3; D remains unclear. Per germline, CDR1 KGHDR and CDR2 SFDVKD. The CDR3 loop spans 13 amino acids. Trimming pared 5 bases from V and 0 bases from J, leaving 5 bases between. The CDR3 region has the DNA TGTGCCACCAGTGGTGGCAGCACAGATACGCAGTATTTT. Translated: CATSGGSTDTQYF.

V and J are TRBV4-1 and TRBJ1-4; D remains unclear. V was trimmed by 0 bases and J by 8 bases, leaving 13 bases between them. This CDR3 region has 15 residues. Germline CDR1 and CDR2: MGHRA and YSYEKL. The CDR3 DNA reads as TGCGCCAGCAGCCAAGATCCTGGAGGCGTAGAAAAACTGTTTTTT. It encodes CASSQDPGGVEKLFF.

The chain carries TRBV6-6 and TRBJ1-1; 8 nucleotides align to TRBD1. Trimming removed 6 bases from V and 1 base from J; junction bases left unmatched: 4. The CDR3 has 14 amino acids. Germline loops: CDR1 MNHNY, CDR2 SVGAGI (reference sequence). CDR3 DNA: TGTGCCAGCAGCGCAGGACAGGGGAACACTGAAGCTTTCTTT. It specifies CASSAGQGNTEAFF.

The V and J genes are TRBV5-1 and TRBJ2-7, with 11 bases identical to TRBD2. Germline V gene sequence: CDR1 SGHRS, CDR2 YFSETQ. The CDR3 sequence is 16 residues long. V lost 4 bases, J lost 4 bases, and 10 bases stayed unmatched. CDR3 sequence (DNA): TGCGCCAGCAGCCCCTCCGGGACTAGCGGATCATACGAGCAGTACGTC. Its translation is CASSPSGTSGSYEQYV.

This clone showed up just once. The chain recombines TRBV25-1 with TRBJ1-3, with TRBD1 matching 11 bases. The CDR3 is 15 amino acids. Germline-derived CDR1 and CDR2 are MGHDK and SYGVNS. With V trimmed by 2 bases and J by 7 bases, 4 bases remained unmatched. The CDR3 coding sequence is TGTGCCAGCAGTGAAGGGACAGGGGGTAAGAACACCATATATTTT. Translation: CASSEGTGGKNTIYF.

This clone showed up just a few times. The chain employs TRBV9 and TRBJ2-1, with no clear D. V was cut by 3 bases and J by 5 bases, with 9 bases left in between. Germline loops: CDR1 SGDLS, CDR2 YYNGEE. CDR3 length: 13 amino acids. For the CDR3, the DNA is TGTGCCAGCAGCGAGTTGTCGGACAATGAGCAGTTCTTC. This sequence encodes CASSELSDNEQFF.

The CDR3 nucleotides read TGTGCCAGCAGTTACGGGGTACGCTATGGCTACACCTTC. Protein sequence: CASSYGVRYGYTF. The chain joins TRBV7-2 to TRBJ1-2; D ambiguous. V was pared by 6 bases and J by 4 bases, with 12 bases between. Per the germline V gene, CDR1 is SGHTA and CDR2 is FQGNSA. The CDR3 extends over 13 amino acids.